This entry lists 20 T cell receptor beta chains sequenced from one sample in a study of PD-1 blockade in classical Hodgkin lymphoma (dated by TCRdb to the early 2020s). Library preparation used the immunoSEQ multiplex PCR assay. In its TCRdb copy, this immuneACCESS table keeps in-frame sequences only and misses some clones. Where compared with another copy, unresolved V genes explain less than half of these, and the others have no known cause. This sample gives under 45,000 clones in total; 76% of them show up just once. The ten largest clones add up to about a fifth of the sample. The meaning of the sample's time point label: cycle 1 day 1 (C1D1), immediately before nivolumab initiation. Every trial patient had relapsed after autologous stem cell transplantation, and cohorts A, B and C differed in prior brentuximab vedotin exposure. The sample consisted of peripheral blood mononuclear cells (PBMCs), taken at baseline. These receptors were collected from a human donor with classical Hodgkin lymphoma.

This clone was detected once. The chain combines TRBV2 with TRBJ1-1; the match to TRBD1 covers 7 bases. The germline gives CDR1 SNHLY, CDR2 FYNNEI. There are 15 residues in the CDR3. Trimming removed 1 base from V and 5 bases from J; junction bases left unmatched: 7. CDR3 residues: CASSEDLGGSTEAFF. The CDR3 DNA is TGTGCCAGCAGTGAAGATTTAGGGGGCAGTACTGAAGCTTTCTTT.

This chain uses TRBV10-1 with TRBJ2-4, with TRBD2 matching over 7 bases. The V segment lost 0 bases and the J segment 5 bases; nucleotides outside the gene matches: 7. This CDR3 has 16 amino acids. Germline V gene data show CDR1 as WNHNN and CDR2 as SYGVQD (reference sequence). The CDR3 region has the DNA TGCGCCAGCAGTGAGTCGGGGGGGACCCTCCAAAACATTCAGTACTTC. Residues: CASSESGGTLQNIQYF.

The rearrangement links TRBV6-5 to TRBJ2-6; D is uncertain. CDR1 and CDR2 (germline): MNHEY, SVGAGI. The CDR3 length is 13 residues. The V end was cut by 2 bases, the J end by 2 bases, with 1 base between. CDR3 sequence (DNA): TGTGCCAGCAGTTACGCTGGGGCCAACGTCCTGACTTTC. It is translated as CASSYAGANVLTF.

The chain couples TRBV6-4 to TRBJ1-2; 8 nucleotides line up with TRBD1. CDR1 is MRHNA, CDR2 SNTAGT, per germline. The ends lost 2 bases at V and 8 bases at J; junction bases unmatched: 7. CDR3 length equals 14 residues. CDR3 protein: CASSDNQGALGYTF. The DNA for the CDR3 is TGTGCCAGCAGTGACAATCAGGGGGCGTTAGGCTACACCTTC.

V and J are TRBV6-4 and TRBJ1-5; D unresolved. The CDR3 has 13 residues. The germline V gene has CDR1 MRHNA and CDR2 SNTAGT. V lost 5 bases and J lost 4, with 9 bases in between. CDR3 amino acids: CASSPEPNQPQHF. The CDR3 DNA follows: TGTGCCAGCAGTCCGGAACCGAATCAGCCCCAGCATTTT.

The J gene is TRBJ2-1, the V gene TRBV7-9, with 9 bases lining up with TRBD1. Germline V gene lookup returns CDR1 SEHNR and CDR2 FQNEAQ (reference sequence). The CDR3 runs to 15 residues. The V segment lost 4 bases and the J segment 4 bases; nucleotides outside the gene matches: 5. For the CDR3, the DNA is TGTGCCAGCAGCTATGGGGGACAGGGTTACAATGAGCAGTTCTTC. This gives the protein CASSYGGQGYNEQFF.

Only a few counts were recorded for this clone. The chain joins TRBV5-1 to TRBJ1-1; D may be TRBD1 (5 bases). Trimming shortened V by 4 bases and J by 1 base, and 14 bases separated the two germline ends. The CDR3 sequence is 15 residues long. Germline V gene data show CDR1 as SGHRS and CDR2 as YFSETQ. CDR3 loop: CASSMGGAPNTEAFF. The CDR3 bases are TGCGCCAGCAGCATGGGAGGGGCCCCGAACACTGAAGCTTTCTTT.

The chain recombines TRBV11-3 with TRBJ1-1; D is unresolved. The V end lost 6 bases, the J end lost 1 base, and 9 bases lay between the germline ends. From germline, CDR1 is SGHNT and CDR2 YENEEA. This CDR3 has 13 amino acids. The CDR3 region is CASRGTANTEAFF. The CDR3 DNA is TGTGCCAGCAGGGGAACAGCGAACACTGAAGCTTTCTTT.

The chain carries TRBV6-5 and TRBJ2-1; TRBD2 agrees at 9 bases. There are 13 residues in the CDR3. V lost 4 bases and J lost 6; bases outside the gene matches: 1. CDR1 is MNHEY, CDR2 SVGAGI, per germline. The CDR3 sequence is CASSWTSANEQFF. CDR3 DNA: TGTGCCAGCAGTTGGACTAGCGCCAATGAGCAGTTCTTC.

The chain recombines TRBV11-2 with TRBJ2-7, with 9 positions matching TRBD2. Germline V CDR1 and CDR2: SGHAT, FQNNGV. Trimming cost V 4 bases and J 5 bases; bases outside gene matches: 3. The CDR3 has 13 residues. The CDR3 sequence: CASSSKREDEQYF. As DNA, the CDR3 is TGTGCCAGCAGCTCTAAGCGGGAGGACGAGCAGTACTTC.

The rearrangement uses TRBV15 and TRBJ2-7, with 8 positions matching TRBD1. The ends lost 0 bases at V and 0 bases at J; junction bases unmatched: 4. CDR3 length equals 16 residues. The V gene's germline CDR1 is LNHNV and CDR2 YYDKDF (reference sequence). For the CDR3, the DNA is TGTGCCACCAGCAGAGATCGGGGGACAGGCTCCTACGAGCAGTACTTC. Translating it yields CATSRDRGTGSYEQYF.

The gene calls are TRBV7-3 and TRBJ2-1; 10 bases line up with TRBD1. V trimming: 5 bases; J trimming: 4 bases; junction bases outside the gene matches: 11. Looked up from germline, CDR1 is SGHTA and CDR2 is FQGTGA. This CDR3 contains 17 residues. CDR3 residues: CASSPRQGADPYNEQFF. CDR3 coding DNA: TGTGCCAGCAGCCCAAGACAGGGGGCTGACCCGTACAATGAGCAGTTCTTC.

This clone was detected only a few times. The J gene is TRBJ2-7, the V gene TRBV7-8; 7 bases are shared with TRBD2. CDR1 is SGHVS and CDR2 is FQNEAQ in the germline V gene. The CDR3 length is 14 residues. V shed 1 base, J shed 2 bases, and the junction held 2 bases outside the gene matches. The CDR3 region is CASSLGGGPYEQYF. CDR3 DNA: TGTGCCAGCAGCTTAGGCGGGGGTCCCTACGAGCAGTACTTC. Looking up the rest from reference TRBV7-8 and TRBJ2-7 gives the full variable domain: GAGVSQSPRYKVAKRGQDVALRCDPISGHVSLFWYQQALGQGPEFLTYFQNEAQLDKSGLPSDRFFAERPEGSVSTLKIQRTQQEDSAVYLCASSLGGGPYEQYFGPGTRLTVT.

CDR3 amino acids: CAWSEQGRGYGYTF. In nucleotides, the CDR3 is TGTGCCTGGAGTGAACAGGGTAGGGGCTATGGCTACACCTTC. The J gene is TRBJ1-2, the V gene TRBV30; D is perhaps TRBD1 (6 bases). The germline V gene has CDR1 GTSNPN and CDR2 SVGIG (reference sequence). This CDR3 has 14 residues. V gave up 1 base and J gave up 4 bases, with 13 bases separating them.

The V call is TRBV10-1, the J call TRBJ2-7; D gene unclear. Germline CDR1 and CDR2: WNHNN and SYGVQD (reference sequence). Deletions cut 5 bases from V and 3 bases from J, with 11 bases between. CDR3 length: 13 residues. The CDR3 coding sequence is TGCGCCAGCAGTCAGTTGGGTAACTACGAGCAGTACTTC. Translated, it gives CASSQLGNYEQYF.

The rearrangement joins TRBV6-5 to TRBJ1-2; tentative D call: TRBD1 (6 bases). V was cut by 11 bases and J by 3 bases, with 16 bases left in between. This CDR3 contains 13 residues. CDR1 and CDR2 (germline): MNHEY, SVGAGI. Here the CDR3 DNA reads TGTGCCTCTTTTGGACAGACCCACTATGGCTACACCTTC. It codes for CASFGQTHYGYTF.

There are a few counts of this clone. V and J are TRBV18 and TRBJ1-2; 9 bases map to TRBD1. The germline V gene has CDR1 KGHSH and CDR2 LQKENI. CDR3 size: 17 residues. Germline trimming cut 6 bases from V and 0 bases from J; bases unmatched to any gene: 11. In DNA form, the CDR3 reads TGTGCCAGCTCCAGAACTACAGGGGGCACAGCTAACTATGGCTACACCTTC. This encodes CASSRTTGGTANYGYTF.

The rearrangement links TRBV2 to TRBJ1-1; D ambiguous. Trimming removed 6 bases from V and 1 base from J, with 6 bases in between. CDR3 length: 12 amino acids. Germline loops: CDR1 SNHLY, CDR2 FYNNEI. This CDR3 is CASRVGNTEAFF. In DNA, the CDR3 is TGTGCCAGCAGGGTGGGGAACACTGAAGCTTTCTTT.

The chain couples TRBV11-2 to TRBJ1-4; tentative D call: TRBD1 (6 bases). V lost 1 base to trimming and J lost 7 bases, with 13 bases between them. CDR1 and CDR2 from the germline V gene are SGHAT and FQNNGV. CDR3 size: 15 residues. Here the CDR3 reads CASSLGGTHGEKLFF. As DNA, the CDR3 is TGTGCCAGCAGCTTAGGCGGGACACATGGTGAAAAACTGTTTTTT.

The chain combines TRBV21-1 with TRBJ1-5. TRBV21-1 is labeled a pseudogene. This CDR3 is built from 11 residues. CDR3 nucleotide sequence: TGTGCCAGCAGCAAAAAGGCGGGACAGCATTTT. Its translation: CASSKKAGQHF.